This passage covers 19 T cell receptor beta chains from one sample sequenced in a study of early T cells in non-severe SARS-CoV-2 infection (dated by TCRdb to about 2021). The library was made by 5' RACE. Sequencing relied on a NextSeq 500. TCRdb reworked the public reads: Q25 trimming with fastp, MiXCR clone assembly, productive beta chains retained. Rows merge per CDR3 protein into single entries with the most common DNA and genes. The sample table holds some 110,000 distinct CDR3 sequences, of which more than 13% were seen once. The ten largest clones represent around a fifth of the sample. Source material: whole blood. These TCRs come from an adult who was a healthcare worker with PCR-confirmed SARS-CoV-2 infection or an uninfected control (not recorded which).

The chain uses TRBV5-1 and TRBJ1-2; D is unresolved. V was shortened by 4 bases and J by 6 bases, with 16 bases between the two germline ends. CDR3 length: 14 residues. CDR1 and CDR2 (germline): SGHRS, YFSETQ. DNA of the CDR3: TGCGCCAGCAGCACGAGAGCCCGGGTAAATGGCTACACCTTC. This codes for CASSTRARVNGYTF.

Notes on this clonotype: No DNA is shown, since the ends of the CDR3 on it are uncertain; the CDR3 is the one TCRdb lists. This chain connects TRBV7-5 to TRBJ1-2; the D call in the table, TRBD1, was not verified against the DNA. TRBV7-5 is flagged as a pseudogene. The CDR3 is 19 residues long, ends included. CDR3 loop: CISVSEDLNLTGGDYGYTF.

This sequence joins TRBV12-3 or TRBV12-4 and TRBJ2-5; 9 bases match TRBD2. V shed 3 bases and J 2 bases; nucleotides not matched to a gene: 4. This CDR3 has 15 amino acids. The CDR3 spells CASSFLAGRQETQYF. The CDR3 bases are TGTGCCAGCAGTTTCCTAGCGGGGAGACAAGAGACCCAGTACTTC.

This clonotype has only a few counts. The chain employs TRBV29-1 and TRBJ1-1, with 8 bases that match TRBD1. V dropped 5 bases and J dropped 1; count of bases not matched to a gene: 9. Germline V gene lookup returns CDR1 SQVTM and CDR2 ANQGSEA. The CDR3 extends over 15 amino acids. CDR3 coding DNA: TGCAGCGTTCAACCCCGTGGGACAGGGAACACTGAAGCTTTCTTT. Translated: CSVQPRGTGNTEAFF.

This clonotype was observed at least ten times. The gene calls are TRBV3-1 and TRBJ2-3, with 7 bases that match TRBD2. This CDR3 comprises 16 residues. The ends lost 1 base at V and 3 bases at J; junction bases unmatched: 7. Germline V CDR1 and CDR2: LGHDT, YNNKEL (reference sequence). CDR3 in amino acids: CASSQAEGGGTDTQYF. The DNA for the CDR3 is TGTGCCAGCAGCCAAGCCGAAGGCGGGGGTACAGATACGCAGTATTTT.

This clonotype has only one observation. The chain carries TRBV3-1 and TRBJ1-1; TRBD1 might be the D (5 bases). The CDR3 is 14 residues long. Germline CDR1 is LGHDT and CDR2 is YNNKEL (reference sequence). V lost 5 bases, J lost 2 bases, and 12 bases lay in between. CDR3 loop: CASSWGRINTEAFF. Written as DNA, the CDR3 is TGTGCCAGCAGCTGGGGACGGATTAACACTGAAGCTTTCTTT.

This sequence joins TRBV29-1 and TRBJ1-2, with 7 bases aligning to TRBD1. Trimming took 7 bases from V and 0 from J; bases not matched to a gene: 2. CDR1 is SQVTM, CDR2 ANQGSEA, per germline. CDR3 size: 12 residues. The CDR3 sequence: CSAGGSNYGYTF. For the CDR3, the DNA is TGCAGCGCAGGGGGTTCTAACTATGGCTACACCTTC.

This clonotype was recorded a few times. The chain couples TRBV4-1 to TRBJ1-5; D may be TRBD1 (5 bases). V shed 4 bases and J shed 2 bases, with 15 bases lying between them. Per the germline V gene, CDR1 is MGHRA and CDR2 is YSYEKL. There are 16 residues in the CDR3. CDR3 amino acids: CASSPRTGAGNQPQHF. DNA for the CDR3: TGCGCCAGCAGCCCACGAACCGGGGCAGGCAATCAGCCCCAGCATTTT.

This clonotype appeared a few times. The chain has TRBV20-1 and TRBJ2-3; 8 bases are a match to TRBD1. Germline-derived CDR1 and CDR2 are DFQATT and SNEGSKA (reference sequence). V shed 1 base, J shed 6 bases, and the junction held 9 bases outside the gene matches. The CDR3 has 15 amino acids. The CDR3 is CSARAFGQGADTQYF. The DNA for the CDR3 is TGCAGTGCTAGAGCCTTCGGGCAGGGGGCTGATACGCAGTATTTT.

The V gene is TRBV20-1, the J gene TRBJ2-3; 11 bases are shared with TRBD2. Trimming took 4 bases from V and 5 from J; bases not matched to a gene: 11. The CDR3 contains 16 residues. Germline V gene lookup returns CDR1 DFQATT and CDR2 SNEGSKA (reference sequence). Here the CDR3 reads CSATASGGYRGDTQYF. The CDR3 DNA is TGCAGTGCTACGGCTAGCGGGGGGTATCGGGGAGATACGCAGTATTTT.

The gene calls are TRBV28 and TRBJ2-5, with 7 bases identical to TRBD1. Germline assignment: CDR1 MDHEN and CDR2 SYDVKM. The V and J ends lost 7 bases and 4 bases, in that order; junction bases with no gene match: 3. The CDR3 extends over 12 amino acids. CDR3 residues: CASKNRGETQYF. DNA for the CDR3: TGTGCCAGCAAGAACAGGGGAGAGACCCAGTACTTC.

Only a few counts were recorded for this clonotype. The CDR3 sequence is CASSPGQGKGATEAFF. The CDR3 DNA is TGTGCCAGCAGCCCGGGACAGGGAAAAGGGGCCACTGAAGCTTTCTTT. The genes are TRBV7-3 and TRBJ1-1; 9 positions match TRBD1. Per germline, CDR1 SGHTA and CDR2 FQGTGA. The V segment lost 5 bases and the J segment 4 bases; nucleotides outside the gene matches: 11. This CDR3 region has 16 residues.

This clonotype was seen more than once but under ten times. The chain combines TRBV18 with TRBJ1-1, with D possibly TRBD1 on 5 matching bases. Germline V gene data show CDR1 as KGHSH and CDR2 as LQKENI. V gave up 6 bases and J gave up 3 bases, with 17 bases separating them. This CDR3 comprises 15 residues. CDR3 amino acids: CASSSEGAGDTEAFF. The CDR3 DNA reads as TGTGCCAGCTCGTCTGAAGGGGCAGGCGACACTGAAGCTTTCTTT. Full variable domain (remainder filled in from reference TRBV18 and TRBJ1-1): NAGVMQNPRHLVRRRGQEARLRCSPMKGHSHVYWYRQLPEEGLKFMVYLQKENIIDESGMPKERFSAEFPKEGPSILRIQQVVRGDSAAYFCASSSEGAGDTEAFFGQGTRLTVV.

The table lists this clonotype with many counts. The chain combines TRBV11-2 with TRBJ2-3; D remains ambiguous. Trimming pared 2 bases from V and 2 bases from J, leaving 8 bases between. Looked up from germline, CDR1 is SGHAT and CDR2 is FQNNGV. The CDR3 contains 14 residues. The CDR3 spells CASSLNGHTDTQYF. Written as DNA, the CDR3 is TGTGCCAGCAGCTTAAATGGTCACACAGATACGCAGTATTTT. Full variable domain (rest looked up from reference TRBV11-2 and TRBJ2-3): EAGVAQSPRYKIIEKRQSVAFWCNPISGHATLYWYQQILGQGPKLLIQFQNNGVVDDSQLPKDRFSAERLKGVDSTLKIQPAKLEDSAVYLCASSLNGHTDTQYFGPGTRLTVL.

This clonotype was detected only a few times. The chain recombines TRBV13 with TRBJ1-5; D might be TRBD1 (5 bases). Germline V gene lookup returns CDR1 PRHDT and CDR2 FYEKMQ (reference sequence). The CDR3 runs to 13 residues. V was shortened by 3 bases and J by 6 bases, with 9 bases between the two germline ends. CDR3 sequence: CASSFQGGQPQHF. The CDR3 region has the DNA TGTGCCAGCAGCTTCCAGGGAGGTCAGCCCCAGCATTTT.

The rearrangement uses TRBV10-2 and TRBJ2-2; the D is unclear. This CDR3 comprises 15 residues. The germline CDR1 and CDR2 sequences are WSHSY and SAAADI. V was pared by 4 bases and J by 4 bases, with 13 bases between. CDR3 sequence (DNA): TGCGCCAGCAGTGGGTTAGGAGCTCTCACCGGGGAGCTGTTTTTT. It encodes CASSGLGALTGELFF.

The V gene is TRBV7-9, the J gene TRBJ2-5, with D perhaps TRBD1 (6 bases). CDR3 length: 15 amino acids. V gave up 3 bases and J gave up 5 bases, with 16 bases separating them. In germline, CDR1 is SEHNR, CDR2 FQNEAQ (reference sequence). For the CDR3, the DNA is TGTGCCAGCAGCTTCCTCCAGGGACAATCGGAGACCCAGTACTTC. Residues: CASSFLQGQSETQYF.

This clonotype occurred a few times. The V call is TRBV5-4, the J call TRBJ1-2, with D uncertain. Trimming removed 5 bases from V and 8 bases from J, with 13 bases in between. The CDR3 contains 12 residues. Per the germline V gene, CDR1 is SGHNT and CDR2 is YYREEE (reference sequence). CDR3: CASSGERRGYTF. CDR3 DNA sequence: TGTGCCAGCAGTGGGGAGAGAAGGGGCTACACCTTC.

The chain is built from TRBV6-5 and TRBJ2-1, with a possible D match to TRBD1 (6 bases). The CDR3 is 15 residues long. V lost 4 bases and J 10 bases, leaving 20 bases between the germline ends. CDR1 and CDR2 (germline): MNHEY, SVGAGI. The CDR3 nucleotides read TGTGCCAGCAGTTCCACACCTGGGGGCTACGGGGAGCAGTTCTTC. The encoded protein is CASSSTPGGYGEQFF.